Listed here are 10 T cell receptor beta chains from one sample, sequenced in a study of T cell repertoires in cytomegalovirus infection. TCRdb reprocessed the reads via MiXCR and lists one record per CDR3 protein. Of 60,000 to 75,000 distinct CDR3 sequences in the sample, approximately 22% were seen once. Their antigens are not known. Source material: PBMCs, sequenced either directly or after in vitro stimulation (not recorded which). The source of these receptors is a human donor in good health (CMV status not recorded). Some clones in this sample may be carry-over from other donors' samples.

The chain is built from TRBV12-3 or TRBV12-4 and TRBJ2-6, with a tentative D call TRBD1 (5 bases). Trimming removed 1 base from V and 4 bases from J, with 20 bases in between. The CDR3 is 19 amino acids. CDR3 amino acids: CASSLDLGPGNSGANVLTF. The CDR3 coding sequence is TGTGCCAGCAGTTTAGACCTTGGGCCAGGGAATTCAGGGGCCAACGTCCTGACTTTC.

This clonotype was seen at least ten times. This rearrangement joins TRBV7-8 to TRBJ2-3, with D possibly being TRBD1 (5 bases). Looked up from germline, CDR1 is SGHVS and CDR2 is FQNEAQ. The CDR3 extends over 13 amino acids. V was cut by 1 base and J by 7 bases, with 9 bases left in between. The CDR3 protein is CASSLDYRNTQYF. DNA for the CDR3: TGTGCCAGCAGCTTAGATTACAGGAATACGCAGTATTTT.

The sample holds many counts of this clonotype. V is TRBV7-2 and J is TRBJ1-2; possibly TRBD1 for D (5 bases). In germline, CDR1 is SGHTA, CDR2 FQGNSA. Trimming cost V 1 base and J 8 bases, with 23 bases left between them. CDR3 length: 17 amino acids. The CDR3 reads CASSLGFRRGTFKGYTF. The CDR3 DNA is TGTGCCAGCAGCTTAGGGTTCCGGCGGGGGACCTTTAAGGGCTACACCTTC.

This clonotype was observed at least ten times. The chain employs TRBV6-2 or TRBV6-3 and TRBJ2-7; 8 bases align to TRBD1. CDR1 is MNHEY, CDR2 SVGEGT, per germline. Germline trimming cut 4 bases from V and 5 bases from J; bases unmatched to any gene: 7. CDR3 length: 14 residues. CDR3 protein: CASSSGQGLDEQYF. The CDR3 DNA follows: TGTGCCAGCAGTTCAGGACAGGGCCTGGACGAGCAGTACTTC.

This clonotype has only a few counts. The J gene is TRBJ1-2, the V gene TRBV4-1, with TRBD1 identical over 7 bases. V gave up 2 bases and J gave up 2 bases; unmatched junction bases: 2. CDR3 length: 14 amino acids. Germline V lookup: CDR1 MGHRA, CDR2 YSYEKL. The CDR3, as DNA: TGCGCCAGCAGCCAACCGGGACAGAACTATGGCTACACCTTC. It codes for CASSQPGQNYGYTF.

The CDR3 sequence: CASSLAYGKNMNTEAFF. The CDR3 DNA follows: TGTGCCAGCAGCTTAGCGTACGGAAAAAACATGAACACTGAAGCTTTCTTT. The chain is built from TRBV7-6 and TRBJ1-1; D is unclear. CDR1 SGHVS and CDR2 FNYEAQ come from the germline V gene. Trimming removed 0 bases at V and 0 bases at J, with 14 bases between. This CDR3 is built from 17 residues.

The chain links TRBV24-1 to TRBJ2-2; 7 positions agree with TRBD1. The CDR3 runs 19 residues. Germline CDR1 and CDR2: KGHDR and SFDVKD. The V and J ends lost 5 bases and 0 bases, in that order; junction bases with no gene match: 14. CDR3 residues: CATSVGQTMQGTNTGELFF. In DNA, the CDR3 is TGTGCCACCAGTGTGGGACAGACTATGCAGGGCACGAACACCGGGGAGCTGTTTTTT.

With regard to this clonotype: One end of the junction does not line up with germline, which may come from a read error. The CDR3 region has the DNA TGTGCCATCAGTGCAAGGGCGGGGAATACAGATACGCAGTGTTTT. Protein: CAISARAGNTDTQCF. The J gene is TRBJ2-3, the V gene TRBV10-3, with D possibly being TRBD2 (6 bases). This CDR3 is built from 15 residues. CDR1 is ENHRY and CDR2 is SYGVKD in the germline V gene.

V usage is TRBV19 and J usage is TRBJ1-2; D is unresolved. In germline, CDR1 is LNHDA, CDR2 SQIVND (reference sequence). The V and J ends lost 8 bases and 8 bases respectively, with 15 bases between them. CDR3 length: 12 residues. The CDR3 bases are TGTGCCAGTTCACTAGGACCGGTAGGCTACACCTTC. This gives the protein CASSLGPVGYTF. The entire variable domain, with the rest obtained from reference TRBV19 and TRBJ1-2, is as follows: DGGITQSPKYLFRKEGQNVTLSCEQNLNHDAMYWYRQDPGQGLRLIYYSQIVNDFQKGDIAEGYSVSREKKESFPLTVTSAQKNPTAFYLCASSLGPVGYTFGSGTRLTVV.

The rearrangement links TRBV2 to TRBJ2-5; D is uncertain. The CDR3 is made up of 14 amino acids. Germline CDR1 and CDR2: SNHLY and FYNNEI. V lost 2 bases, J lost 5 bases, and 12 bases lay in between. The CDR3 is CASSEPDAGETQYF. The CDR3 nucleotides are TGTGCCAGCAGTGAACCCGACGCTGGTGAGACCCAGTACTTC.